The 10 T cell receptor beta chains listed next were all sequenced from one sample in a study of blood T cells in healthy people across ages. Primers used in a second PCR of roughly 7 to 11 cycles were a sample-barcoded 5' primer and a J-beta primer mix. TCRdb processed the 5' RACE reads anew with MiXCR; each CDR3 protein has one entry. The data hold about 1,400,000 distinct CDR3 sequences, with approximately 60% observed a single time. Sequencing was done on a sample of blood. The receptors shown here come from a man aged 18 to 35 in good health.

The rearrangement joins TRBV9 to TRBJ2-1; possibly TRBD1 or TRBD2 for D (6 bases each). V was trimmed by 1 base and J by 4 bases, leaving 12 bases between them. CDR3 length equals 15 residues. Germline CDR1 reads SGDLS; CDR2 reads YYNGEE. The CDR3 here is CASSVRRGGYNEQFF. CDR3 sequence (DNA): TGTGCCAGCAGCGTAAGAAGAGGGGGGTACAATGAGCAGTTCTTC.

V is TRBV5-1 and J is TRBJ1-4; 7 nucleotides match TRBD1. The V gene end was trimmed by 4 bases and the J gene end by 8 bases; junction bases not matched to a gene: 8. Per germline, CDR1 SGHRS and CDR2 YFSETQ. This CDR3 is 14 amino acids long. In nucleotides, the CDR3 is TGCGCCAGCAGCCTAGAGGGACAGTTGGAAAAACTGTTTTTT. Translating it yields CASSLEGQLEKLFF.

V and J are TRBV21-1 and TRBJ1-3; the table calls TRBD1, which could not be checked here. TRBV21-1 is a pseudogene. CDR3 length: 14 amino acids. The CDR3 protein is CASRPTGGQNTIYF. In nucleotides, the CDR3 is TGTGCCAGCAGGCCGACAGGGGGGCAAAACACCATATATTTT.

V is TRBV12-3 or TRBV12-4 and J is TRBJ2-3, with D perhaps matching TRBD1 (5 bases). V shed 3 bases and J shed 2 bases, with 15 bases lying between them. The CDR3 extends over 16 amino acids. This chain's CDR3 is CASSFPRQRTTDTQYF. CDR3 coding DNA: TGTGCCAGCAGTTTCCCTCGACAGCGCACCACAGATACGCAGTATTTT.

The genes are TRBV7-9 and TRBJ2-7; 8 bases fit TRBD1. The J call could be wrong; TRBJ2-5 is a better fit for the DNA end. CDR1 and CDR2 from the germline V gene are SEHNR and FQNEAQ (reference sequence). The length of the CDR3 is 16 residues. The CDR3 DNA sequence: TGTGCCAGCAGCTTATACGGACAGGGAGGAGGGGAGACCCAGTACTTC. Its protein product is CASSLYGQGGGETQYF.

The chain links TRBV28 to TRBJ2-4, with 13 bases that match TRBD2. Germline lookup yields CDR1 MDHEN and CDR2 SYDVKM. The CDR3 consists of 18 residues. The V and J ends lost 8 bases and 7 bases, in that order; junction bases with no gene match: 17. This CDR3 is CASLRLAGGVGPGNIQYF. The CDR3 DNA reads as TGTGCCAGCCTTCGACTAGCGGGAGGTGTGGGCCCTGGGAACATTCAGTACTTC.

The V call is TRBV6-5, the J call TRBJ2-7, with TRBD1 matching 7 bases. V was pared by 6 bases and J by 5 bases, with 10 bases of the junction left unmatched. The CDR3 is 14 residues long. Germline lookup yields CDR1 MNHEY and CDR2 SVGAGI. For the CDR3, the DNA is TGTGCCAGCAGGGCCTGGGCAGGGGGTAACGAGCAGTACTTC. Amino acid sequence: CASRAWAGGNEQYF.

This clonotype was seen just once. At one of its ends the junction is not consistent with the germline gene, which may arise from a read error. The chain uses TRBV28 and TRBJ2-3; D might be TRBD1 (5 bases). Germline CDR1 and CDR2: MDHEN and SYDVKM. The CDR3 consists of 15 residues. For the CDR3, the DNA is TGTGCCAGCAGCACAAGGGGTGACGGCACAGATATGCAGTATTTT. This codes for CASSTRGDGTDMQYF. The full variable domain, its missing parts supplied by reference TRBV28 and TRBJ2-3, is DVKVTQSSRYLVKRTGEKVFLECVQDMDHENMFWYRQDPGLGLRLIYFSYDVKMKEKGDIPEGYSVSREKKERFSLILESASTNQTSMYLCASSTRGDGTDMQYFGPGTRLTVL.

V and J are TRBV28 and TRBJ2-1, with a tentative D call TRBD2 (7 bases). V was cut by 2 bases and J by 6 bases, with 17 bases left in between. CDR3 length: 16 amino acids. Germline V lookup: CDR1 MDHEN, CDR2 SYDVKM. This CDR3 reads CASSLRSGTFANEQFF. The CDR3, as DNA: TGTGCCAGCAGTTTACGGAGCGGGACATTTGCCAATGAGCAGTTCTTC.

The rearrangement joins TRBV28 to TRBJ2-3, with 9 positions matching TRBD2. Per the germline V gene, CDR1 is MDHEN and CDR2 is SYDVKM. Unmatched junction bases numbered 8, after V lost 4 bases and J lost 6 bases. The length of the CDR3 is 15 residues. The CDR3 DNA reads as TGTGCCAGCAGTTCTTCTAGCGGGACCGGGGATACGCAGTATTTT. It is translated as CASSSSSGTGDTQYF.